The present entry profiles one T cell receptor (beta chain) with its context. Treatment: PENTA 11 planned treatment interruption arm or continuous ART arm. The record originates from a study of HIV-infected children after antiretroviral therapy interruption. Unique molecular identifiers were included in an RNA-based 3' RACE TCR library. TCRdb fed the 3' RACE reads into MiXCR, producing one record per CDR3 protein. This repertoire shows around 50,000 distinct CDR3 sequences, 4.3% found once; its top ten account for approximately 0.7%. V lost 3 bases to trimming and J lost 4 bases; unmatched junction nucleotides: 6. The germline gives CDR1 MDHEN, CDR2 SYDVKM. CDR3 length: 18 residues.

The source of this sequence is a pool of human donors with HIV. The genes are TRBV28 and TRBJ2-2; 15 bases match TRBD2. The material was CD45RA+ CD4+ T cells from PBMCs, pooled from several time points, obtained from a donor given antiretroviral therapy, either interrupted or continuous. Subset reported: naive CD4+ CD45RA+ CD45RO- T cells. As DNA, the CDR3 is TGTGCCAGCAGTTTCCGGACTAGCGGGGGGGCCGGCACCGGGGAGCTGTTTTTT. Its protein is CASSFRTSGGAGTGELFF.